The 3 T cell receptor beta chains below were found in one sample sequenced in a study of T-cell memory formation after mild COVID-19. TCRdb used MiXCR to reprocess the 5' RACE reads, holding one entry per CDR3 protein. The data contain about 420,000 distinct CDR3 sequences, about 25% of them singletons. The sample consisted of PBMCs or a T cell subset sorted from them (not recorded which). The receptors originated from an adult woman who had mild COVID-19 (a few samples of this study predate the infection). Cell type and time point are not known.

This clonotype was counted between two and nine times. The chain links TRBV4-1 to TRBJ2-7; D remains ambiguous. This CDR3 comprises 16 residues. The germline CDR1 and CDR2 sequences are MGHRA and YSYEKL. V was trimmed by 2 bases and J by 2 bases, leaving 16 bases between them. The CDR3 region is CASSQKIDQVPYEQYF. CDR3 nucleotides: TGCGCCAGCAGCCAAAAAATAGACCAGGTCCCCTACGAGCAGTACTTC.

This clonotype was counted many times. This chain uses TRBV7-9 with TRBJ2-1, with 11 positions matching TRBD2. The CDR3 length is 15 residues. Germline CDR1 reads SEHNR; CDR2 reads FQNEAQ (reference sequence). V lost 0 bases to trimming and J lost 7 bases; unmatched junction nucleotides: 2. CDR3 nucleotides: TGTGCCAGCAGCTTAGCACTAGCGGGAGCGAATGAGCAGTTCTTC. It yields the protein CASSLALAGANEQFF.

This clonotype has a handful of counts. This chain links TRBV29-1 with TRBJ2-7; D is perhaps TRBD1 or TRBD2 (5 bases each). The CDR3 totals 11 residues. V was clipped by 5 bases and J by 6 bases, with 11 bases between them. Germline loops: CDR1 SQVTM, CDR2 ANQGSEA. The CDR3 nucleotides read TGCAGCGTTCCCGAGGGGTTCGAGCAGTACTTC. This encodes CSVPEGFEQYF.